Each of the 14 T cell receptor beta chains below was sequenced from the same sample in a study of technical replicates of blood from several donors. Repertoires were generated with immunoSEQ multiplex PCR, while TCRdb's copy carries only in-frame clones and drops some. This table has around 54,000 clones, roughly 95% appearing once. Source material: T cells isolated from PBMCs. The origin of the receptors is a human donor in good health.

This chain joins TRBV4-1 and TRBJ2-7; the match to TRBD2 covers 7 bases. J was trimmed by 1 base and V by 9 bases; bases with no gene match: 3. The germline V gene encodes CDR1 MGHRA and CDR2 YSYEKL. There are 12 residues in the CDR3. CDR3 in DNA: TGCGCCAGACGGACTAGATCCTACGAGCAGTACTTC. Its protein is CARRTRSYEQYF.

The chain joins TRBV7-3 to TRBJ2-2; D may be TRBD2 (5 bases). The CDR3 totals 17 residues. Deletions cut 4 bases from V and 5 bases from J, with 20 bases between. Germline V gene lookup returns CDR1 SGHTA and CDR2 FQGTGA. CDR3 sequence: CASSWPLGGQRTGELFF. The CDR3 DNA is TGTGCCAGCAGCTGGCCCTTAGGCGGGCAAAGGACCGGGGAGCTGTTTTTT.

The chain employs TRBV27 and TRBJ2-7; 12 positions agree with TRBD2. The J segment lost 7 bases and the V segment lost 6 bases, leaving 7 bases of the junction unmatched. This CDR3 has 14 amino acids. Germline V gene data show CDR1 as MNHEY and CDR2 as SMNVEV (reference sequence). This CDR3 is CASSLAGGPGEQYF. CDR3 DNA sequence: TGTGCCAGCAGCCTAGCGGGAGGGCCGGGAGAGCAGTACTTC.

The rearrangement uses TRBV4-3 and TRBJ1-4; 7 bases map to TRBD1. The trim removed 2 bases at V and 2 bases at J, leaving 2 bases unmatched. The CDR3 spans 15 residues. CDR1 is LGHNA and CDR2 is YSLEER in the germline V gene. CDR3 residues: CASSQIQGTNEKLFF. CDR3 in DNA: TGCGCCAGCAGCCAAATACAGGGGACTAATGAAAAACTGTTTTTT.

V usage is TRBV29-1 and J usage is TRBJ2-7; 7 bases agree with TRBD2. Trimming took 1 base from V and 3 from J; bases not matched to a gene: 3. From germline, CDR1 is SQVTM and CDR2 ANQGSEA. The CDR3 loop spans 13 amino acids. Here the CDR3 reads CSVEGEGLYEQYF. Written as DNA, the CDR3 is TGCAGCGTTGAAGGGGAGGGTCTCTACGAGCAGTACTTC.

The chain recombines TRBV27 with TRBJ2-1; the D is unclear. The V and J ends lost 5 bases and 7 bases respectively, with 9 bases between them. The CDR3 totals 12 residues. The V gene's germline CDR1 is MNHEY and CDR2 SMNVEV (reference sequence). For the CDR3, the DNA is TGTGCCAGCAGTCCCTCAGGTAATGAGCAGTTCTTC. It is translated as CASSPSGNEQFF.

V is TRBV7-3 and J is TRBJ2-1; 10 bases match TRBD2. This CDR3 has 15 residues. Germline values: CDR1 SGHTA, CDR2 FQGTGA. Trimming took 5 bases from V and 4 from J; bases not matched to a gene: 5. DNA for the CDR3: TGTGCCAGCAGCGTTAGCGGGAGGATTTACAATGAGCAGTTCTTC. Its translation: CASSVSGRIYNEQFF.

The CDR3 spells CAIMTPGQGADTQYF. CDR3 bases: TGTGCCATCATGACGCCGGGACAGGGGGCCGATACGCAGTATTTT. This chain joins TRBV10-3 and TRBJ2-3; TRBD1 matches at 12 bases. In germline, CDR1 is ENHRY, CDR2 SYGVKD. CDR3 length equals 15 residues. V trimming: 7 bases; J trimming: 6 bases; junction bases outside the gene matches: 8.

The rearrangement uses TRBV7-2 and TRBJ2-7; the D gene is possibly TRBD1 (6 bases). Germline V gene data show CDR1 as SGHTA and CDR2 as FQGNSA. Trimming removed 0 bases at V and 3 bases at J, with 18 bases between. The CDR3 has 17 amino acids. CDR3 nucleotides: TGTGCCAGCAGCTTAGCGAGGGTGACAGGCCAAGGCTACGAGCAGTACTTC. This sequence encodes CASSLARVTGQGYEQYF.

The V call is TRBV4-3, the J call TRBJ2-7; 9 bases align to TRBD2. The CDR3 length is 15 residues. Trimming removed 2 bases from V and 5 bases from J; junction bases left unmatched: 7. The germline gives CDR1 LGHNA, CDR2 YSLEER. CDR3 residues: CASSQWGLAGNEQYF. The DNA of the CDR3 is TGCGCCAGCAGCCAATGGGGGCTAGCGGGAAACGAGCAGTACTTC.

The chain combines TRBV27 with TRBJ1-2; TRBD1 is a possible D gene (6 bases). Trimming took 6 bases from V and 7 from J, leaving 15 bases between them. CDR3 size: 13 residues. In germline, CDR1 is MNHEY, CDR2 SMNVEV (reference sequence). For the CDR3, the DNA is TGTGCCAGCAGCCTCAACAGGGAAACTGGCTACACCTTC. Protein: CASSLNRETGYTF.

The CDR3 is CASSPSRGNEQFF. The CDR3 region has the DNA TGTGCCAGCAGCCCATCCAGGGGCAATGAGCAGTTCTTC. V and J are TRBV14 and TRBJ2-1, with D maybe TRBD1 (6 bases). CDR3 length equals 13 residues. The ends were cut back, 4 bases at V and 6 bases at J, with 10 bases in the middle. Looked up from germline, CDR1 is SGHDN and CDR2 is FVKESK.

The chain joins TRBV9 to TRBJ1-1, with D unresolved. V gave up 3 bases and J gave up 7 bases, with 16 bases separating them. CDR1 and CDR2 from the germline V gene are SGDLS and YYNGEE. This CDR3 has 14 amino acids. CDR3 in amino acids: CASSAGASSGEAFF. CDR3 nucleotides: TGTGCCAGCAGCGCCGGAGCCTCGTCCGGTGAAGCTTTCTTT.

The CDR3 loop is CASMGGLSYEQYF. Written as DNA, the CDR3 is TGTGCCAGCATGGGGGGATTATCCTACGAGCAGTACTTC. The chain joins TRBV5-8 to TRBJ2-7; TRBD2 might be the D (6 bases). Germline lookup yields CDR1 SGHTS and CDR2 YDEGEE. The CDR3 length is 13 residues. Trimming left V 6 bases short and J 1 base short, with 11 bases between.